This T cell receptor beta chain was identified in a study of T-cell memory formation after mild COVID-19. The overall study: TCR clusters showed largely donor specificity.

Concerning this clonotype itself: Antigen: not known.

Constant-segment primers were used for 5'RACE, and the resulting TCR alpha and TCR beta cDNA libraries carried sample barcodes and UMIs. TCRdb reanalysed the 5' RACE reads using MiXCR and keeps one entry per CDR3 protein. In the table there are 450,000 to 650,000 distinct CDR3 sequences, about 20% of which are singletons. Study-wide points: Nothing confirmed that second-wave clones peaking on day 37 were specific for SARS-CoV-2. Some clones that responded turned up in pre-infection memory, which suggests that cross-reactive memory joined in.

CDR3 length: 16 residues. Per the germline V gene, CDR1 is SGHTA and CDR2 is FQGNSA. Trimming cost V 2 bases and J 3 bases; bases outside gene matches: 8. This TCR was sampled from an adult woman who had mild COVID-19 (a few samples of this study predate the infection). Cell type and time point are not known. The chain uses TRBV7-2 and TRBJ2-3, with TRBD2 matching 7 bases. The source material was PBMCs or a T cell subset sorted from them (not recorded which). The CDR3 nucleotides read TGTGCCAGCAGCTTATCCCCAGCGGGAATAACAGATACGCAGTATTTT. This codes for CASSLSPAGITDTQYF.